Listed below are T cell receptor beta chains from one sample, sequenced in a study of shared clonotypes between healthy human individuals. Sequenced by immunoSEQ multiplex PCR; TCRdb stores in-frame clones only, minus some. The data contain some 2,100,000 clones, approximately 96% of them seen just once; the ten biggest clones take up roughly 0.13%. Sequenced sample: naive CD4+ T cells sorted from blood. All receptors come from a man aged 18-30 years in good health. The CDR3 runs from the conserved cysteine through the conserved F or W. D genes are given only for firm matches. For some rows the clone size is stated as once, few or many, or as a class when expanded; others skip it.

J gene	clone size	D gene	V gene	CDR3 DNA	CDR3 protein
TRBJ2-5	-	TRBD2	TRBV4-3	TGCGCCAGCAGCCAAGGACTAGCGGGAGCAGAGACCCAGTACTTC	CASSQGLAGAETQYF
TRBJ1-4	-	TRBD1	TRBV7-2	TGTGCCAGCAGCCGAGACGACAGGGTAGGGGAAAAACTGTTTTTT	CASSRDDRVGEKLFF
TRBJ1-1	-	TRBD1	TRBV27	TGTGCCAGCAGTTCGGGACAGGGGGTGAACACTGAAGCTTTCTTT	CASSSGQGVNTEAFF
TRBJ1-2	-	-	TRBV6-5	TGTGCCAGCAGCCGTTCGGGGGCGGATGGCTACACCTTC	CASSRSGADGYTF
TRBJ2-5	-	TRBD1	TRBV7-9	TGTGCCAGCAGCTTAACCGGGACAGGGAGTGAGACCCAGTACTTC	CASSLTGTGSETQYF
TRBJ2-5	-	-	TRBV9	TGTGCCAGCAGCTCCCGCGGGAACCAAGAGACCCAGTACTTC	CASSSRGNQETQYF
TRBJ1-4	-	-	TRBV18	TGTGCCAGCTCAGGGTCTGCGGCTACCTTTAATGAAAAACTGTTTTTT	CASSGSAATFNEKLFF
TRBJ1-1	-	-	TRBV18	TGTGCCAGCTCACCACTGGCAGGGAGAACTGAAGCTTTCTTT	CASSPLAGRTEAFF
TRBJ1-2	-	-	TRBV28	TGTGCCAGCTCCCGCCCCGAAACCTACTATGGCTACACCTTC	CASSRPETYYGYTF
TRBJ1-2	-	-	TRBV5-4	TGTGCCAGCAGCGTTACCAGGGTGGGGAACTATGGCTACACCTTC	CASSVTRVGNYGYTF
TRBJ2-7	once	TRBD1	TRBV5-1	TGCGCCAGCAGCAGACAGGGGGCCTCCTACGAGCAGTACTTC	CASSRQGASYEQYF
TRBJ2-5	-	TRBD2	TRBV27	TGTGCCAGCGGGACTAGCGGAGGGACCCAGTACTTC	CASGTSGGTQYF
TRBJ2-5	-	TRBD2	TRBV2	TGTGCCAGCAGTGAAACGGGAGGAATCAGAAAAGAGACCCAGTACTTC	CASSETGGIRKETQYF
TRBJ1-1	-	-	TRBV10-3	TGTGCCATCAGTGAGGGAACAGCCGATCACACTGAAGCTTTCTTT	CAISEGTADHTEAFF
TRBJ2-3	-	TRBD1	TRBV5-1	TGCGCCAGCAGGCGTGGGACAGGGACTACAGATACGCAGTATTTT	CASRRGTGTTDTQYF
TRBJ1-1	-	TRBD1	TRBV10-2	TGCGCCAGCAGTCTTTCGAGGGGGCTGAAGAACACTGAAGCTTTCTTT	CASSLSRGLKNTEAFF
TRBJ1-1	-	-	TRBV4-1	TGCGCCAGCAGCCAAGCTAGGACAATGAACACTGAAGCTTTCTTT	CASSQARTMNTEAFF
TRBJ2-7	-	TRBD1	TRBV7-9	TGTGCCAGCAGCTTGTGGCAGGGGGCCTCCTACGAGCAGTACTTC	CASSLWQGASYEQYF
TRBJ1-2	-	TRBD1	TRBV7-2	TGTGCCAGCAGCTCGGGACAGGGAGGTAACTATGGCTACACCTTC	CASSSGQGGNYGYTF
TRBJ2-5	-	-	TRBV5-1	TGCGCCAGCAGCCCCTTGGCGCTAGTAGAGGAGACCCAGTACTTC	CASSPLALVEETQYF
TRBJ1-4	-	-	TRBV5-4	TGTGCCAGCAGGGTGTCGACTAATGAAAAACTGTTTTTT	CASRVSTNEKLFF